The rows below give T cell receptor beta chains drawn from one sample of a study of CXCR3-negative and CXCR3-positive naive CD8 T cells. No DNA is given; TCRdb re-called the 5' RACE reads and lists each CDR3 protein once. Seen in this sample are 130,000 to 150,000 distinct CDR3 sequences; the ten most common clones hold about 0.28%. The specimen was naive CXCR3+ CD8+ T cells from blood. All receptors derive from a human donor in good health. Some clones in this sample may be carry-over from other donors' samples. CDR3s include the opening cysteine and the closing phenylalanine or tryptophan. Fields, in order: J gene, V gene, CDR3 protein.

J: TRBJ2-7
V: TRBV6-6
CDR3: CASSYSGLAGEGGEQYF

J: TRBJ2-1
V: TRBV10-3
CDR3: CAISVGSDYNEQFF

J: TRBJ2-1
V: TRBV12-3/TRBV12-4
CDR3: CASSLLQGRNNEQFF

J: TRBJ2-5
V: TRBV28
CDR3: CASRRHAGLAETQYF

J: TRBJ1-2
V: TRBV29-1
CDR3: CSVVVGQGNYGYTF

J: TRBJ2-1
V: TRBV29-1
CDR3: CSVEPGTRGNEQFF

J: TRBJ2-7
V: TRBV27
CDR3: CASSLTGGAYEQYF

J: TRBJ2-2
V: TRBV7-2
CDR3: CASSFTTAPLAGDSNTGELFF

J: TRBJ2-3
V: TRBV11-1
CDR3: CASSWGGGTDTQYF

J: TRBJ1-1
V: TRBV4-1
CDR3: CASSGRAGQGTEAFF

J: TRBJ2-1
V: TRBV29-1
CDR3: CSVVDYNEQFF

J: TRBJ2-5
V: TRBV4-2
CDR3: CASSQALGAGDRETQYF

J: TRBJ2-7
V: TRBV11-3
CDR3: CASSLPGHYEQYF

J: TRBJ2-1
V: TRBV12-3/TRBV12-4
CDR3: CASSPLAGGNYNEQFF

J: TRBJ1-2
V: TRBV20-1
CDR3: CSARAGQDPYGYTF

J: TRBJ2-1
V: TRBV29-1
CDR3: CSVQEWNNEQFF

J: TRBJ1-2
V: TRBV28
CDR3: CASSSYQGVLLYGYTF

J: TRBJ2-3
V: TRBV20-1
CDR3: CSAAGLAGADTQYF

J: TRBJ1-1
V: TRBV9
CDR3: CASSVKEGAEAFF

J: TRBJ2-3
V: TRBV5-6
CDR3: CASSFRRRDTDTQYF

J: TRBJ2-6
V: TRBV7-7
CDR3: CASSPLAGDIGANVLTF

J: TRBJ2-2
V: TRBV10-1
CDR3: CASSSYQNTGELFF

J: TRBJ2-1
V: TRBV5-3
CDR3: CARSLVVRPGRDRDEQFF

J: TRBJ2-5
V: TRBV7-7
CDR3: CASSARRGEETQYF

J: TRBJ2-2
V: TRBV12-3/TRBV12-4
CDR3: CASSSGTGETGELFF

J: TRBJ2-7
V: TRBV7-9
CDR3: CASSLPSYEQYF

J: TRBJ2-7
V: TRBV29-1
CDR3: CSVQTSGRTYEQYF

J: TRBJ1-1
V: TRBV29-1
CDR3: CSVPGDTEAFF

J: TRBJ2-7
V: TRBV10-3
CDR3: CAIGDRGYEQYF

J: TRBJ2-1
V: TRBV12-3/TRBV12-4
CDR3: CASRTVVMRNEQFF

J: TRBJ2-1
V: TRBV4-1
CDR3: CASSQGWTGGPHEQFF

J: TRBJ1-1
V: TRBV11-2
CDR3: CASSMRDKGYTEAFF

J: TRBJ1-5
V: TRBV4-3
CDR3: CASSQDRAGNQPQHF

J: TRBJ2-7
V: TRBV20-1
CDR3: CSATDRGSYEQYF

J: TRBJ2-1
V: TRBV20-1
CDR3: CSAGGPPKRELYNEQFF

J: TRBJ2-7
V: TRBV5-6
CDR3: CASTLEKTGLYEQYF

J: TRBJ2-1
V: TRBV3-1
CDR3: CASSPRGATSVNNEQFF

J: TRBJ2-7
V: TRBV20-1
CDR3: CAGRDADYSLEQYF